Listed below are T cell receptor beta chains from one sample, sequenced in a study of T cells after yellow fever vaccination. TCRdb ran MiXCR on the 5' RACE reads and lists one entry per CDR3 protein. The repertoire holds approximately 550,000 distinct CDR3 sequences, with approximately 13% as singletons. The sample in question was PBMCs, obtained on the day of the yellow fever booster vaccination. The source is a man aged 30-40 years who received the YFV17D yellow fever vaccine. The CDR3 runs from the conserved cysteine through the conserved F or W. A D gene is named only where the DNA matches it firmly. Size values are once, few and many counts, or a class for expanded clones, and some rows have none.

>-|TRBV29-1|TRBJ1-2|-
CSVVRGLDYGYTF
TGCAGCGTCGTGAGGGGATTGGACTATGGCTACACCTTC
>-|TRBV20-1|TRBJ1-1|-
CSAYGLMHTEAFF
TGCAGTGCTTACGGGTTGATGCACACTGAAGCTTTCTTT
>-|TRBV20-1|TRBJ1-2|-
CSAREGGSGYTF
TGCAGTGCTAGAGAGGGGGGATCCGGCTACACCTTC
>-|TRBV12-3/TRBV12-4|TRBJ2-7|-
CASSLGGSEYEQYF
TGTGCCAGCAGTTTAGGTGGTTCGGAGTACGAGCAGTACTTC
>-|TRBV7-9|TRBJ2-7|-
CASSLGAGYYEQYF
TGTGCCAGCAGCTTAGGGGCGGGATACTACGAGCAGTACTTC
>TRBD2|TRBV20-1|TRBJ2-2|-
CSARVQRGASNTGELFF
TGCAGTGCTAGAGTCCAGCGGGGGGCGTCGAACACCGGGGAGCTGTTTTTT
>TRBD2|TRBV5-1|TRBJ2-1|-
CASSLALAGDIEQFF
TGCGCCAGCAGCTTGGCTTTAGCGGGAGACATTGAGCAGTTCTTC
>-|TRBV6-2/TRBV6-3|TRBJ2-1|many
CASSWVGQGAYNEQFF
TGTGCCAGCAGCTGGGTGGGGCAGGGAGCCTACAATGAGCAGTTCTTC
>TRBD1|TRBV15|TRBJ2-1|few
CATSLGQGTYNEQFF
TGTGCCACCAGCCTCGGACAGGGGACCTACAATGAGCAGTTCTTC
>-|TRBV14|TRBJ2-5|few
CASSQDIATQYF
TGTGCCAGCAGCCAAGATATCGCTACCCAGTACTTC
>TRBD2|TRBV5-1|TRBJ2-1|few
CASTDGLAGYNEQFF
TGCGCCAGCACCGACGGACTAGCGGGTTACAATGAGCAGTTCTTC
>TRBD1|TRBV29-1|TRBJ2-5|-
CSVDRGRWETQYF
TGCAGCGTTGACAGGGGGCGTTGGGAGACCCAGTACTTC
>TRBD1|TRBV20-1|TRBJ1-4|few
CSARDTGESGREKLFF
TGCAGTGCTAGAGATACAGGGGAATCAGGTCGGGAAAAACTGTTTTTT
>-|TRBV30|TRBJ2-7|few
CAWSPRPYEQYF
TGTGCCTGGAGCCCCCGGCCCTACGAGCAGTACTTC
>-|TRBV23-1|TRBJ2-1|-
CASSHPHPEQFF
TGCGCCAGCAGTCATCCGCACCCCGAGCAGTTCTTC
>TRBD1|TRBV10-3|TRBJ2-3|few
CAIRGTGPSSTDTQYF
TGTGCCATCAGGGGGACAGGACCATCTAGCACAGATACGCAGTATTTT
>TRBD1|TRBV7-7|TRBJ2-2|few
CASSRQGPPNTGELFF
TGTGCTAGCAGCCGACAGGGCCCCCCGAACACCGGGGAGCTGTTTTTT
>-|TRBV6-2/TRBV6-3|TRBJ1-5|-
CASSYKKGWDTYSNQPQHF
TGTGCCAGCAGTTACAAGAAGGGTTGGGACACTTATAGCAATCAGCCCCAGCATTTT
>-|TRBV20-1|TRBJ2-5|many
CSASPLTGEGETQYF
TGCAGTGCTAGCCCTTTAACAGGGGAGGGGGAGACCCAGTACTTC
>-|TRBV27|TRBJ2-7|few
CASSLYGGHEQYF
TGTGCCAGCAGTTTATATGGTGGCCACGAGCAGTACTTC
>-|TRBV27|TRBJ2-3|-
CASRGLTSTDTQYF
TGTGCCAGCAGAGGGCTTACTAGCACAGATACGCAGTATTTT
>-|TRBV7-2|TRBJ2-1|-
CASSQVVGEQFF
TGTGCCAGCAGCCAGGTGGTAGGTGAGCAGTTCTTC
>-|TRBV5-1|TRBJ2-3|many
CASSLDTSGGAQYF
TGCGCCAGCAGCTTGGACACCTCCGGCGGAGCGCAGTATTTT
>-|TRBV5-8|TRBJ1-5|few
CASSKDSQPQHF
TGTGCCAGCAGCAAGGACAGTCAGCCCCAGCATTTT
>TRBD2|TRBV20-1|TRBJ2-3|-
CGTYFAGASDTQYF
TGCGGCACCTACTTTGCGGGAGCCTCAGATACGCAGTATTTT
>TRBD1|TRBV14|TRBJ2-1|-
CASSQPGQGGNEQFF
TGTGCCAGCAGCCAGCCGGGACAGGGGGGCAATGAGCAGTTCTTC
>TRBD2|TRBV27|TRBJ2-1|-
CASSLGSGRWDEQFF
TGTGCCAGCAGTCTGGGTAGCGGGAGATGGGATGAGCAGTTCTTC
>TRBD1|TRBV5-4|TRBJ1-6|-
CASSRDRASYNSPLHF
TGTGCCAGCAGCCGCGACAGGGCTTCCTATAATTCACCCCTCCACTTT
>-|TRBV4-3|TRBJ1-1|-
CASSQDRIGGTMNTEAFF
TGCGCCAGCAGCCAAGATAGGATTGGGGGGACCATGAACACTGAAGCTTTCTTT
>TRBD1|TRBV14|TRBJ2-1|few
CASSQDPRTGSYNEQFF
TGTGCCAGCAGCCAAGATCCGCGGACAGGCTCGTACAATGAGCAGTTCTTC
>-|TRBV6-1|TRBJ2-2|many
CASSERVRLLNTGELFF
TGTGCCAGCAGTGAAAGGGTTCGACTATTGAACACCGGGGAGCTGTTTTTT
>-|TRBV7-9|TRBJ2-1|few
CASSFEEAYNEQFF
TGTGCCAGCAGCTTTGAGGAGGCCTACAATGAGCAGTTCTTC
>-|TRBV20-1|TRBJ1-5|-
CSARDIGRGNQHQHF
TGCAGTGCTAGAGATATAGGTAGGGGCAATCAGCACCAGCATTTT
>TRBD2|TRBV20-1|TRBJ2-5|-
CSARDLLAGYRQTQYF
TGCAGTGCTAGAGATCTACTAGCGGGATACCGGCAGACCCAGTACTTC
>TRBD2|TRBV7-2|TRBJ2-3|-
CASSSWGGTDTQYF
TGTGCCAGCAGCTCGTGGGGGGGGACAGATACGCAGTATTTT
>-|TRBV5-1|TRBJ2-3|-
CASSLAGAPTDTQYF
TGCGCCAGCAGCTTGGCCGGGGCGCCCACAGATACGCAGTATTTT
>-|TRBV4-3|TRBJ2-1|-
CASSQTGYDEQFF
TGCGCCAGCAGCCAGACAGGTTACGATGAGCAGTTCTTC
>-|TRBV10-3|TRBJ1-2|few
CAISDLLQYGYTF
TGTGCCATCAGTGACCTACTACAGTATGGCTACACCTTC
>-|TRBV7-2|TRBJ2-1|-
CASSLGSSSEQFF
TGTGCCAGCAGCTTAGGTTCATCCAGTGAGCAGTTCTTC
>-|TRBV7-9|TRBJ2-2|few
CASSLIWDGTGELFF
TGTGCCAGCAGCCTAATTTGGGACGGGACCGGGGAGCTGTTTTTT
>-|TRBV20-1|TRBJ2-5|few
CSAIPPSGAGETQYF
TGCAGTGCTATCCCCCCGTCGGGGGCTGGGGAGACCCAGTACTTC
>-|TRBV11-2|TRBJ2-2|-
CASSVNWGSGELFF
TGTGCCAGCAGCGTTAACTGGGGGTCCGGGGAGCTGTTTTTT
>-|TRBV20-1|TRBJ1-2|-
CSAPDPNYGYTF
TGCAGTGCTCCGGACCCTAACTATGGCTACACCTTC
>-|TRBV27|TRBJ2-1|-
CASSLETDTYNEQFF
TGTGCCAGCAGTCTGGAAACCGATACCTACAATGAGCAGTTCTTC
>-|TRBV15|TRBJ2-7|few
CATSRDARDFPGEQYF
TGTGCCACCAGCAGAGATGCACGGGACTTTCCTGGCGAGCAGTACTTC